This TCR beta chain was retrieved from a study of T cells in Graves' hyperthyroidism and ophthalmopathy. Broader study findings: Blood also carried most thyroid clonotypes expanded above 0.001. Ophthalmopathy could be told apart from stable hyperthyroidism with a 13 V-J model.

The CDR3 sequence is 14 residues long. The ends were cut back, 4 bases at V and 9 bases at J, with 15 bases in the middle. CDR1 and CDR2 from the germline V gene are MDHEN and SYDVKM. Among the patients, aged 18 to 65, hyperthyroidism was newly diagnosed and had lasted under 2 months. Thyroid ultrasound, orbital computed tomography, clinical symptoms, and serum thyroxine and TRAb underpinned diagnoses. Template material for amplifying TCR beta CDR3 regions consisted of RNA transcripts. RT-PCR in the first round (using the HTBI primer set) targeted the TCR CDR3. One entry per CDR3 protein, called by TCRdb with MiXCR from the multiplex PCR reads. The sample yields hundreds of thousands of distinct CDR3 sequences, about 17% seen once. The sample holds many counts of this clonotype. Its antigen is currently unknown.

The clonotype was recovered from a woman in her twenties or thirties with Graves' hyperthyroidism. The sequenced sample consisted of blood. The chain is built from TRBV28 and TRBJ2-2; D is undetermined. The CDR3 DNA reads TGTGCCAGCAGTTCCCCCCGTATAGGGAGGGAGCTGTTTTTT. Its translation: CASSSPRIGRELFF.